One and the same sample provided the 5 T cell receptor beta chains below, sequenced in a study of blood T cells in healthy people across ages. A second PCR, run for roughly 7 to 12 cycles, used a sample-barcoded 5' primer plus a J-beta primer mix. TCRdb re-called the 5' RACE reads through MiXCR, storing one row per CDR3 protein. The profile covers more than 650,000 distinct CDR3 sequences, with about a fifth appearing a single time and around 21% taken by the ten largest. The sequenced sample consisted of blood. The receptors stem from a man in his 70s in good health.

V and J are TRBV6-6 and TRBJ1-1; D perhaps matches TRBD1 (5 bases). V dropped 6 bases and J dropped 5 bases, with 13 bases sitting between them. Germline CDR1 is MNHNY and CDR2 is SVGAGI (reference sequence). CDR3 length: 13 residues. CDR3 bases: TGTGCCAGCAGCCGCGCAGGGTATACTGAAGCTTTCTTT. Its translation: CASSRAGYTEAFF.

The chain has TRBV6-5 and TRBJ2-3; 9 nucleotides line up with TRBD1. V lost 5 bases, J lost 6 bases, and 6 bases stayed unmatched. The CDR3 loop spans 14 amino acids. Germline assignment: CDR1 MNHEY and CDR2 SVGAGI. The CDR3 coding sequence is TGTGCCAGCAGTAACGACAGGGGGACGGATACGCAGTATTTT. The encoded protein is CASSNDRGTDTQYF.

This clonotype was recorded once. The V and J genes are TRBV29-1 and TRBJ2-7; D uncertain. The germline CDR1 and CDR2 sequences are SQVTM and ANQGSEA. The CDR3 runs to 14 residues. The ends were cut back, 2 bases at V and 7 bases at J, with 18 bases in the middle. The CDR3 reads CSVEIKGIPGEQYV. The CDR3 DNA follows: TGCAGCGTTGAAATAAAAGGGATCCCTGGGGAGCAGTACGTC.

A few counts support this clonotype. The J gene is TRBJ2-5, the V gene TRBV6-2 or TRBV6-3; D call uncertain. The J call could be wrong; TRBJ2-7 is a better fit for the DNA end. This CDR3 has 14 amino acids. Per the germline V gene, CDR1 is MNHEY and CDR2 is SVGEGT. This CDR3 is CASSNTRSGDEQYV. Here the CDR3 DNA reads TGTGCCAGCAGTAATACCCGTTCTGGGGACGAGCAGTACGTC.

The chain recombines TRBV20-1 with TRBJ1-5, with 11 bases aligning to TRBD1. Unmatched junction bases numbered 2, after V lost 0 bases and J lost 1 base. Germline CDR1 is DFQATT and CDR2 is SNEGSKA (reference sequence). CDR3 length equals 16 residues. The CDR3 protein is CSAREWDRGSNQPQHF. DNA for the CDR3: TGCAGTGCTAGAGAATGGGACAGGGGGAGCAATCAGCCCCAGCATTTT.